This entry concerns a single T cell receptor beta chain. Its antigen is not identified. These data originate in a study of T cell repertoires in cytomegalovirus infection. About the research overall: Both CMV infection and a matching HLA type were indicated by public TCR beta signatures. Study results and limitations: Totalled public TCR beta family frequency picked out people who carried CMV plus the relevant HLA.

Germline V gene lookup returns CDR1 MDHEN and CDR2 SYDVKM. The CDR3 sequence is 13 residues long. V shed 11 bases and J shed 7 bases, with 21 bases lying between them. TCRdb reprocessed the reads via MiXCR and lists one record per CDR3 protein. The sample has roughly 280,000 distinct CDR3 sequences, roughly 13% seen once. The sample consisted of PBMCs. The clonotype originates from a human donor in good health (CMV status not recorded). Some clones in this sample may be carry-over from other donors' samples. The chain couples TRBV28 to TRBJ2-7; D uncertain. DNA for the CDR3: TGTGCCGTCCTCGGGCGCGCTATGGGTGAGCAGTACTTC. This translates into CAVLGRAMGEQYF.